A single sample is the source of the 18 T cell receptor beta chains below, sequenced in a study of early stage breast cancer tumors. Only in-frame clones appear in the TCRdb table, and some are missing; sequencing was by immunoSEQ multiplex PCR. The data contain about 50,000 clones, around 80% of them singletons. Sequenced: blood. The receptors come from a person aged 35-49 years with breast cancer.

CDR3 sequence: CAWTPTVAVGTQYF. DNA of the CDR3: TGTGCCTGGACTCCCACTGTTGCGGTGGGTACGCAGTATTTT. The chain uses TRBV30 and TRBJ2-3; D is ambiguous. V gave up 4 bases and J gave up 8 bases, with 19 bases separating them. Germline assignment: CDR1 GTSNPN and CDR2 SVGIG (reference sequence). The CDR3 contains 14 residues.

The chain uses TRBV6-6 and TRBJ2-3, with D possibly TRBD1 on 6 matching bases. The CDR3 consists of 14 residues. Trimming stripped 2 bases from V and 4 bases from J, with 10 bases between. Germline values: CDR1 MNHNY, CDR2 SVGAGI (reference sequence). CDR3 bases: TGTGCCAGCAGTTACGGGCAGGGGTCAGATACGCAGTATTTT. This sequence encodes CASSYGQGSDTQYF.

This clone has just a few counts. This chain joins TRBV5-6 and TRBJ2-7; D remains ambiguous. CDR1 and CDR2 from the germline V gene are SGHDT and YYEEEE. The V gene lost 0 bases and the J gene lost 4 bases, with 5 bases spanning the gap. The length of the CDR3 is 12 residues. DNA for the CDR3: TGTGCCAGCAGCTTGGGAGCGTACGAGCAGTACTTC. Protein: CASSLGAYEQYF.

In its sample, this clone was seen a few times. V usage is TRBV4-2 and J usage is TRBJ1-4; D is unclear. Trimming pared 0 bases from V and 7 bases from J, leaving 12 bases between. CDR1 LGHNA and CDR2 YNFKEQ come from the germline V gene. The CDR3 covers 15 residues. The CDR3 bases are TGTGCCAGCAGCCAAGAGTATAGAACGCGTGAAAAACTGTTTTTT. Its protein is CASSQEYRTREKLFF.

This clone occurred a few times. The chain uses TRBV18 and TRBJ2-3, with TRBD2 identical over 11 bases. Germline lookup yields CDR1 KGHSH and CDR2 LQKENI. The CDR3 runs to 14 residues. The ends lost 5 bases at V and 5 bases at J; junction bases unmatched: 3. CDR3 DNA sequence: TGTGCCAGCTCAGCCGGGACTAGCGGAGATACGCAGTATTTT. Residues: CASSAGTSGDTQYF.

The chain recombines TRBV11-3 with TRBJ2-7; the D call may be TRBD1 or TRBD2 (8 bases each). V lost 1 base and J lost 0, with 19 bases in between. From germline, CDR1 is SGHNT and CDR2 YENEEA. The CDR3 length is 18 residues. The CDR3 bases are TGTGCCAGCAGCTTAGCCAGGGGGCTAGCGGGTAGCTCCTACGAGCAGTACTTC. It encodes CASSLARGLAGSSYEQYF.

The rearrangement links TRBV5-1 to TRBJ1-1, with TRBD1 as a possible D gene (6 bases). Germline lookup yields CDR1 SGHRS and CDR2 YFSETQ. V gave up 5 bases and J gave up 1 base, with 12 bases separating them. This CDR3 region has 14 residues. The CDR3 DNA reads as TGCGCCAGCAGACAAGGACAGACGAACACTGAAGCTTTCTTT. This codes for CASRQGQTNTEAFF.

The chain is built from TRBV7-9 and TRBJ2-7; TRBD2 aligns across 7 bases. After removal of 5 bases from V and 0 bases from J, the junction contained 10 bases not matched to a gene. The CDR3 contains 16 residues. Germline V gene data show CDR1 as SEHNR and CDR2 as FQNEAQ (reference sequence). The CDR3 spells CASSPQTSVRSYEQYF. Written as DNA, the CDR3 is TGTGCCAGCAGCCCACAAACTAGCGTTCGCTCCTACGAGCAGTACTTC.

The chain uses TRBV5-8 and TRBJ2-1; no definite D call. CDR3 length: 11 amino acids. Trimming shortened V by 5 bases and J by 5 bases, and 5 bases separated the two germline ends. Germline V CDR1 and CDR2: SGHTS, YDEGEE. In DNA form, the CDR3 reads TGTGCCAGCAGACCCGACAATGAGCAGTTCTTC. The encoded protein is CASRPDNEQFF.

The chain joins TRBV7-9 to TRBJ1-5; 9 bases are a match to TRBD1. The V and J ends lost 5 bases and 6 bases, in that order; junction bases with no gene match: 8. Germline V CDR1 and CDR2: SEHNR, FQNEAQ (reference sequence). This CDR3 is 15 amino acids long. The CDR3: CASSPGTGSGQPQHF. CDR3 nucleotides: TGTGCCAGCAGCCCCGGGACAGGGTCAGGTCAGCCCCAGCATTTT.

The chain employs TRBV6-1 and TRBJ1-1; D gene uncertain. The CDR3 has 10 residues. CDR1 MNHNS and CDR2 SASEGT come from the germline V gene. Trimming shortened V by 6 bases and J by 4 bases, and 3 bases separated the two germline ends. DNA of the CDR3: TGTGCCAGCAGAACCACTGAAGCTTTCTTT. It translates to CASRTTEAFF.

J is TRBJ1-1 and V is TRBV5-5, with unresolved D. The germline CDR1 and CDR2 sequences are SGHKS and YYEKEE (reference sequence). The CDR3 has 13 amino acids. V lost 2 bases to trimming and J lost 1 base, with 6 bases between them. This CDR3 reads CASSLAGNTEAFF. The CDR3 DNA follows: TGTGCCAGCAGCTTAGCAGGGAACACTGAAGCTTTCTTT.

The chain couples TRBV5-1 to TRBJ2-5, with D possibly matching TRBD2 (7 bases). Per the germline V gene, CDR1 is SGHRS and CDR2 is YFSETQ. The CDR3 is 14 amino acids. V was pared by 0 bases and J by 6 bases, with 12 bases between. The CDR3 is CASSLEGGDKTQYF. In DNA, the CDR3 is TGCGCCAGCAGCTTGGAAGGGGGGGATAAGACCCAGTACTTC. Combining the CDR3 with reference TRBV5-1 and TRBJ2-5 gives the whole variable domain KAGVTQTPRYLIKTRGQQVTLSCSPISGHRSVSWYQQTPGQGLQFLFEYFSETQRNKGNFPGRFSGRQFSNSRSEMNVSTLELGDSALYLCASSLEGGDKTQYFGPGTRLLVL.

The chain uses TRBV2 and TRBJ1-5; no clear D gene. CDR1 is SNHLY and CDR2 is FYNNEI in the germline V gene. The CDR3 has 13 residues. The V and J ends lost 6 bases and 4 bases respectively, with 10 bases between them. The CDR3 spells CASSNAGNQPQHF. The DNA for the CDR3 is TGTGCCAGCAGCAATGCGGGTAATCAGCCCCAGCATTTT.

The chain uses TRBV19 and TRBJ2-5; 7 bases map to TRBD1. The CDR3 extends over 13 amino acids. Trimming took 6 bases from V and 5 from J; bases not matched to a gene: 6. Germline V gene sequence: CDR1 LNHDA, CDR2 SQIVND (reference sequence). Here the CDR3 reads CASRLQGKETQYF. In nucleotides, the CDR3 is TGTGCCAGTAGGTTACAGGGGAAGGAGACCCAGTACTTC.

The CDR3, as DNA: TGCGCCAGCAGCCGCACAGGGTACAATGAAAAACTGTTTTTT. Translated: CASSRTGYNEKLFF. V gene TRBV5-1 combines with J gene TRBJ1-4, with TRBD1 as a possible D gene (6 bases). This CDR3 has 14 residues. Trimming cost V 4 bases and J 5 bases, with 12 bases left between them. Germline CDR1 is SGHRS and CDR2 is YFSETQ. The entire variable domain, with the rest obtained from reference TRBV5-1 and TRBJ1-4, is as follows: KAGVTQTPRYLIKTRGQQVTLSCSPISGHRSVSWYQQTPGQGLQFLFEYFSETQRNKGNFPGRFSGRQFSNSRSEMNVSTLELGDSALYLCASSRTGYNEKLFFGSGTQLSVL.

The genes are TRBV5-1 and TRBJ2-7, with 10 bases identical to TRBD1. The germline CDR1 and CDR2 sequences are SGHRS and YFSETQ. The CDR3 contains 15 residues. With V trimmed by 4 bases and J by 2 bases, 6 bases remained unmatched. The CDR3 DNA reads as TGCGCCAGCAGCCCGGGGACAGGGGCAGCCTACGAGCAGTACTTC. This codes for CASSPGTGAAYEQYF.

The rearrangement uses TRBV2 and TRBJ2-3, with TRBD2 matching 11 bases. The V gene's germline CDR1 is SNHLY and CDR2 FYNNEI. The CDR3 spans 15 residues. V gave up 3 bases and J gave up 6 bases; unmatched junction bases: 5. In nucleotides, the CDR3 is TGTGCCAGCAGTGAGCAACTAGCGGGAGTGGATACGCAGTATTTT. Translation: CASSEQLAGVDTQYF.